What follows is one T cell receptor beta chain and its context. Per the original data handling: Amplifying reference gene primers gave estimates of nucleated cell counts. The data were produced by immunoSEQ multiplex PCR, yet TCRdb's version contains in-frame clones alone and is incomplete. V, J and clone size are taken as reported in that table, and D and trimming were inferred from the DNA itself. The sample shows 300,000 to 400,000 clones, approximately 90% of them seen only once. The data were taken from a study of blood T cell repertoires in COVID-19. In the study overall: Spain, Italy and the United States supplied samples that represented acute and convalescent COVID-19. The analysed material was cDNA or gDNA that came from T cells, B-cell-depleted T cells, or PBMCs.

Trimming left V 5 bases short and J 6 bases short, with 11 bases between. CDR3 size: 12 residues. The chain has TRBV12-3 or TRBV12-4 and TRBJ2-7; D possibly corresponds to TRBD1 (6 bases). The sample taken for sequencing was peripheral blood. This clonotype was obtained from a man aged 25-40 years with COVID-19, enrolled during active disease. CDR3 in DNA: TGTGCCAGCAGTCCCGGACAGTCCGAGCAGTACTTC. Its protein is CASSPGQSEQYF.